This paragraph reports one TCR beta chain. Sequencing used immunoSEQ multiplex PCR; TCRdb keeps in-frame clones, though not all of them. Of approximately 140,000 clones in the sample, over 75% were seen once. This sample was included in a study of blood T cell repertoires in COVID-19. V trimming: 0 bases; J trimming: 3 bases; junction bases outside the gene matches: 9. Germline assignment: CDR1 SGDLS and CDR2 YYNGEE. The CDR3 has 18 residues. This TCR was recovered from a man aged 55 to 70 with active or convalescent COVID-19. Sequencing input: peripheral blood. V and J are TRBV9 and TRBJ1-3, with 10 bases identical to TRBD1. As DNA, the CDR3 is TGTGCCAGCAGCGTAGGAGGGGACAGGGGAAAATTTGGAAACACCATATATTTT. Its protein product is CASSVGGDRGKFGNTIYF.